This T cell receptor beta chain was captured in a study of T cells in Graves' hyperthyroidism and ophthalmopathy. Looking at the study overall: Peripheral blood sampling occurred at initial diagnosis, before any treatment.

TCR beta CDR3 region amplification was performed from RNA transcripts. The TCR CDR3 was amplified in a first-round RT-PCR using the HTBI primer set. MiXCR, run by TCRdb on the multiplex PCR reads, gives a single entry per CDR3 protein. Here the sample spans approximately 610,000 distinct CDR3 sequences, roughly 14% being singletons. The CDR3 spans 17 residues. Germline trimming cut 6 bases from V and 3 bases from J; bases unmatched to any gene: 7. CDR1 is MNHNS, CDR2 SASEGT, per germline. The chain links TRBV6-1 to TRBJ2-6, with 11 positions matching TRBD1. The sequence derives from a woman aged 35 to 49 with Graves' ophthalmopathy. The sample comprised blood. The CDR3 region is CASRNPGQGVGANVLTF. CDR3 DNA sequence: TGTGCCAGCAGGAATCCGGGACAGGGGGTTGGGGCCAACGTCCTGACTTTC.